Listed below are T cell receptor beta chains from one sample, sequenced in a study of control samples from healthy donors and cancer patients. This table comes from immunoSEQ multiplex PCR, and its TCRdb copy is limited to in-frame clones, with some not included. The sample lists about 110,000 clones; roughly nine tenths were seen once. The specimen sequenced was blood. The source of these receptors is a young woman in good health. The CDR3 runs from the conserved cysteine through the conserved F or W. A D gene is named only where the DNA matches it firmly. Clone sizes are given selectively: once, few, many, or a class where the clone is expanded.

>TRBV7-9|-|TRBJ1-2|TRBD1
TGTGCCAGCAGCTTCGATACAGGGGGTCTGTTTAGGTATGGCTACACCTTC
CASSFDTGGLFRYGYTF
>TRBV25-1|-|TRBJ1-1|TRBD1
TGTGCCAGCAGTGAATATGAGCGGCGACAGGGGGCTTTCTTT
CASSEYERRQGAFF
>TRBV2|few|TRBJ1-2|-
TGTGCCAGCAGTGATGGTGGATACGGTGGCTACACCTTC
CASSDGGYGGYTF
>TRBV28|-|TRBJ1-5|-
TGTGCCAGCATCCATTCCCCTCAGGGTCAGCCCCAGCATTTT
CASIHSPQGQPQHF
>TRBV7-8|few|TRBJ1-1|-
TGTGCCAGCAGCTTAGGGGCAGTTAATCGTAACACTGAAGCTTTCTTT
CASSLGAVNRNTEAFF
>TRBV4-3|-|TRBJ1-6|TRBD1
TGCGCCAGCAGCCAAGGGCAGGGGGAATATAATTCACCCCTCCACTTT
CASSQGQGEYNSPLHF
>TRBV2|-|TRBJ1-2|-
TGTGCCAGCAGCTACAGTACCGCTAACTATGGCTACACCTTC
CASSYSTANYGYTF
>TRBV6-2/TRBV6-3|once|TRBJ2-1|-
TGTGCCAGCAGCGAGGCCGGGACTCCCCCAGGGGAGCAGTTCTTC
CASSEAGTPPGEQFF
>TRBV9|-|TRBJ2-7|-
TGTGCCAGCAGCGTAGCTGCCGCGTCCTACGAGCAGTACTTC
CASSVAAASYEQYF
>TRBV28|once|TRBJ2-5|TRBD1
TGTGCCAGCAGTAGGACAGGGGGCTTTGAGACCCAGTACTTC
CASSRTGGFETQYF
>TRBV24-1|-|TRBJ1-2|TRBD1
TGTGCCACCAGTCTTGGACAGGACTATGGCTACACCTTC
CATSLGQDYGYTF
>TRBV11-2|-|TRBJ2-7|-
TGTGCCAGCAGCTTAGATCGGCTCCGCCGCTACGAGCAGTACTTC
CASSLDRLRRYEQYF
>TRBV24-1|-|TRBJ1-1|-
TGTGCCACCAGTGATTTGGACAGCGGTGAAGCTTTCTTT
CATSDLDSGEAFF
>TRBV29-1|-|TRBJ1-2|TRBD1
TGCAGCGTTGGGGGCGGGACAGCTGGTAACTATGGCTACACCTTC
CSVGGGTAGNYGYTF
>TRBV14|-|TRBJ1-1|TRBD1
TGTGCCAGCAGCGTCCAGGGGGACACTGAAGCTTTCTTT
CASSVQGDTEAFF
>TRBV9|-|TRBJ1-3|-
TGTGCCAGCAGCGTAGACACGTTCCAAGGAAACACCATATATTTT
CASSVDTFQGNTIYF
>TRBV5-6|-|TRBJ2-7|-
TGTGCCAGCAGCTCGGGACTTAACTACGAGCAGTACTTC
CASSSGLNYEQYF
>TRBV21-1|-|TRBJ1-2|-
TGTGCCAGCAGCAAAGCGGTGAGGGGGATCTATGGCTACACCTTC
CASSKAVRGIYGYTF
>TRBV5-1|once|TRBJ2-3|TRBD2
TGCGCCAGCAGCTTAGGCGGGAGGGCCGGGACAGATACGCAGTATTTT
CASSLGGRAGTDTQYF
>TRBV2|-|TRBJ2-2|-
TGTGCCAGCATGGGGAACGGGGAGCTGTTTTTT
CASMGNGELFF
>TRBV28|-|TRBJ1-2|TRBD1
TGTGCCAGCAGTTTGGGCAGGGGGGAAATCCCTAACTATGGCTACACCTTC
CASSLGRGEIPNYGYTF
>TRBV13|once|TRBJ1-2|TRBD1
TGTGCCAGCAGCTTAGGCCGACAGGGGCCCAACTATGGCTACACCTTC
CASSLGRQGPNYGYTF
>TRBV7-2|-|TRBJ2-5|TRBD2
TGTGCCAGCAGCTTAGGAACTAGCGGGGGGCCCCAAGAGACCCAGTACTTC
CASSLGTSGGPQETQYF
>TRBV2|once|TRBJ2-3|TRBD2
TGTGCCAGCAGTGAAGCGTGGGGGGGAGGCACAGATACGCAGTATTTT
CASSEAWGGGTDTQYF
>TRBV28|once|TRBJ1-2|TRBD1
TGTGCCAGCAGTTCGGGACAGCCTTATGGCTACACCTTC
CASSSGQPYGYTF
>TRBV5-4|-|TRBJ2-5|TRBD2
TGTGCCAGCAGCTTAACAATGCTAGCGGGTCAACAAGAGACCCAGTACTTC
CASSLTMLAGQQETQYF
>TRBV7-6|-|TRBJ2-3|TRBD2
TGTGCCAGCACCAGAGTAGGGGCGGGGGGTTCCACAGATACGCAGTATTTT
CASTRVGAGGSTDTQYF
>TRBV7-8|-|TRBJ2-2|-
TGTGCCAGCAGCGTATACTACGGGGAGCTGTTTTTT
CASSVYYGELFF
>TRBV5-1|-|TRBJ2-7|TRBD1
TGCGCCAGCAGCCTGCGGACAGGGCTTGTGGGGGAGCAGTACTTC
CASSLRTGLVGEQYF
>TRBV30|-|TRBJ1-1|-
TGTGCCTGGAGTAACTCGGGCACTGAAGCTTTCTTT
CAWSNSGTEAFF
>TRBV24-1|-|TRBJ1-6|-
TGTGCCACCAGTGATTTGCTAACGAAGGCGAGCTCCTATAATTCACCCCTCCACTTT
CATSDLLTKASSYNSPLHF
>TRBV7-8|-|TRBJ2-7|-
TGTGCCAGCAGCTTAGGGGAAGACAGGTCCTACGAGCAGTACTTC
CASSLGEDRSYEQYF
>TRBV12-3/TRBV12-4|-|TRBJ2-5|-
TGTGCCAGCAGTTTAGGGGGAATGGAGACCCAGTACTTC
CASSLGGMETQYF
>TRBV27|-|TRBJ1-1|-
TGTGCCAGCAGTCCAGACCTGAACACTGAAGCTTTCTTT
CASSPDLNTEAFF
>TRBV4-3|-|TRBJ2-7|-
TGCGCCAGCAGCCAAGATTTGGGATACGGCGGGACAATATCTAACGAGCAGTACTTC
CASSQDLGYGGTISNEQYF
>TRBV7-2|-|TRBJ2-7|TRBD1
TGTGCCAGCAGCCGGACAGGGGCGGACTACGAGCAGTACTTC
CASSRTGADYEQYF
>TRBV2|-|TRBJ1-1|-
TGTGCCAGCAGATACAGGGTGAACACTGAAGCTTTCTTT
CASRYRVNTEAFF
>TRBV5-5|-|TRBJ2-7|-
TGTGCCAGCAGCTTGGATCGCCGCTTGGACTTC
CASSLDRRLDF
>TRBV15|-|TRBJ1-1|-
TGTGCCACCAGCAGAGTGTGGACAAGTTGGGATTGGTACACTGAAGCTTTCTTT
CATSRVWTSWDWYTEAFF
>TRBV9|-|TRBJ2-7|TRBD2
TGTGCCAGCAGCGTAGGGACTAGCGGATACTACGAGCAGTACTTC
CASSVGTSGYYEQYF
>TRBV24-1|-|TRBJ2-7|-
TGTGCCACCAGTGATTCTCAGGGAAATCCCTACGAGCAGTACTTC
CATSDSQGNPYEQYF
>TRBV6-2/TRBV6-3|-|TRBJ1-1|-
TGTGCCAGCAGTTACTCGCCGGTGGCAGCTCATTCTGAAGCTTTCTTT
CASSYSPVAAHSEAFF
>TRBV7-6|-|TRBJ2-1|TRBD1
TGTGCCAGCAGCTTTGGACAGGGGCCGAGCTCCTACAATGAGCAGTTCTTC
CASSFGQGPSSYNEQFF
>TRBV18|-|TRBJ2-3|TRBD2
TGTGCCAGCTCCCAGGTAGCGGGAGGTTCGAGCACAGATACGCAGTATTTT
CASSQVAGGSSTDTQYF
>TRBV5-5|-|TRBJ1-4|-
TGTGCCAGCAGCTTGGCAGTCACAGGGAGTCCAGGTGAAAAACTGTTTTTT
CASSLAVTGSPGEKLFF
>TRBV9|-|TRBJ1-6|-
TGTGCCAGCAGCGTAAGGGGCGACTCCTATAATTCACCCCTCCACTTT
CASSVRGDSYNSPLHF